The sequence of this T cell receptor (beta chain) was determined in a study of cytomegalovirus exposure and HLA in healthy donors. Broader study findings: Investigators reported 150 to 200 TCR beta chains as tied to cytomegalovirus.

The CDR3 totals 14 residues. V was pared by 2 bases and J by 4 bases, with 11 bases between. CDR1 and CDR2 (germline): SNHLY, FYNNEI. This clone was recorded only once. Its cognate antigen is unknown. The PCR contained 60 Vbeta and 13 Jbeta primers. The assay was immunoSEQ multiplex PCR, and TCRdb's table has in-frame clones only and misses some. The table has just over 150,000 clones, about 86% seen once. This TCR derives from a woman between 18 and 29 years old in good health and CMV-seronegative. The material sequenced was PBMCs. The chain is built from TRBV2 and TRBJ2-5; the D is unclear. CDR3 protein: CASSEWSQRETQYF. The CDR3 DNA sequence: TGTGCCAGCAGTGAATGGAGTCAGCGAGAGACCCAGTACTTC.